Detailed here is one TCR beta chain. Its target is unknown. This entry belongs to a study of CD8 T cells in ankylosing spondylitis. Study findings and constraints: Made up of several highly homologous variants, a TCR beta motif appeared characteristic of ankylosing spondylitis blood. A CD8+ phenotype characterized the disease-linked clones, which were relatively rare in peripheral blood. Disease-linked clones reportedly showed significant enrichment in matched ankylosing spondylitis synovial fluid.

As the method for making TCR beta libraries, quantitative 5'-RACE with molecular barcodes was used. TCRdb passed the 5' RACE reads through MiXCR, listing each CDR3 protein once. The sample shows about 800,000 distinct CDR3 sequences, 10% to 15% of them seen only once. The sample was blood, either unsorted or a sorted T cell fraction (not recorded which). The sequence was collected from a male donor with ankylosing spondylitis.

DNA for the CDR3: TGTGCCAGCAGGCACCTAGCGGGGGGGCAGGATACGCAGTATTTT. Protein sequence: CASRHLAGGQDTQYF. J is TRBJ2-3 and V is TRBV6-2 or TRBV6-3; 12 bases align to TRBD2. The CDR3 covers 15 residues. V was pared by 6 bases and J by 6 bases, with 7 bases of the junction left unmatched. Germline V gene data show CDR1 as MNHEY and CDR2 as SVGEGT.